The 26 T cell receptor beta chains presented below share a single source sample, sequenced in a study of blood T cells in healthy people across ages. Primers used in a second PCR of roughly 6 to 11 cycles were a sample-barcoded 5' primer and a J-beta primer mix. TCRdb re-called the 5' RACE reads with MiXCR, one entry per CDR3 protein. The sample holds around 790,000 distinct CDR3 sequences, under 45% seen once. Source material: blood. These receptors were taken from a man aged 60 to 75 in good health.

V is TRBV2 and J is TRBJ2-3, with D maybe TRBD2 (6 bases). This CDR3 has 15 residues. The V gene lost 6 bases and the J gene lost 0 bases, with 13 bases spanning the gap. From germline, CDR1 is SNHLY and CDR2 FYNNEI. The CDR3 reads CASSVRLGSTDTQYF. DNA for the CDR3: TGTGCCAGCAGCGTACGACTAGGAAGCACAGATACGCAGTATTTT.

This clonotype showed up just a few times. The CDR3 loop reads CASSYRARYNEQFF. The CDR3 bases are TGTGCCAGCAGTTACAGGGCCCGGTACAATGAGCAGTTCTTC. This rearrangement joins TRBV6-5 to TRBJ2-1, with D hard to call. The CDR3 runs 14 residues. The V gene's germline CDR1 is MNHEY and CDR2 SVGAGI. Trimming removed 2 bases from V and 4 bases from J, with 9 bases in between.

CDR3 coding DNA: TGCAGTAGCACAGAGCCAGGGGTTCAGCCCCAGCATTTT. Its protein product is CSSTEPGVQPQHF. The chain links TRBV20-1 to TRBJ1-5, with D tentatively TRBD1 (6 bases). Per germline, CDR1 DFQATT and CDR2 SNEGSKA (reference sequence). V lost 8 bases and J 6 bases, leaving 17 bases between the germline ends. CDR3 length equals 13 residues.

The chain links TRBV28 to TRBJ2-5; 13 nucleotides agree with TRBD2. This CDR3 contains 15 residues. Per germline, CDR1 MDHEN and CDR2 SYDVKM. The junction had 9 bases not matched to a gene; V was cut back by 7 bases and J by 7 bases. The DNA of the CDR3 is TGTGCCAGCATGCCCGGGACTAGCGGGGCGGGGACCCAGTACTTC. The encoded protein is CASMPGTSGAGTQYF.

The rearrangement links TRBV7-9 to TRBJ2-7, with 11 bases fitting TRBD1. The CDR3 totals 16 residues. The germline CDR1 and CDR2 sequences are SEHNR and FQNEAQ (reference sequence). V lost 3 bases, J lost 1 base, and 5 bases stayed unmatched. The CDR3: CASSFAGQGDSYEQYF. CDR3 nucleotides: TGTGCCAGCAGCTTCGCGGGACAGGGGGATTCCTACGAGCAGTACTTC.

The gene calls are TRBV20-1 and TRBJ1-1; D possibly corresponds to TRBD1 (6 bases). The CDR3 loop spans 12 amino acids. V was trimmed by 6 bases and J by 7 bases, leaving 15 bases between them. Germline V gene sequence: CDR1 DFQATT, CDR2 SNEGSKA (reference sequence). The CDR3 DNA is TGCAGTGCCGGACAGTTACGATTTGAAGCTTTCTTT. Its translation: CSAGQLRFEAFF.

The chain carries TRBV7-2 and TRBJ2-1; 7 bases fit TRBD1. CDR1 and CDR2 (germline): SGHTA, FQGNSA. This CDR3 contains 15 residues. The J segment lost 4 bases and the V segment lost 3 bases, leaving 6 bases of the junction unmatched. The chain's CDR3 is CASSLTGYIYNEQFF. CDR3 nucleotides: TGTGCCAGCAGCTTGACAGGGTATATTTACAATGAGCAGTTCTTC.

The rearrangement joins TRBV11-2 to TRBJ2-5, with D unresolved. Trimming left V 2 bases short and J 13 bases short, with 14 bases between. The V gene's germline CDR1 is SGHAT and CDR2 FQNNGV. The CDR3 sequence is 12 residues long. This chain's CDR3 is CASSLSRHELYF. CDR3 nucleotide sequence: TGTGCCAGCAGCTTAAGCCGTCACGAGCTGTACTTC.

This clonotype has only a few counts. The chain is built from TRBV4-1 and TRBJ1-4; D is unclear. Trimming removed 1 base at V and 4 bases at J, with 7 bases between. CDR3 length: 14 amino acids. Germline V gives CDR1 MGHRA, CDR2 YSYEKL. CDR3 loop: CASSQGEYNEKLFF. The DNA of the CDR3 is TGCGCCAGCAGCCAAGGGGAATATAATGAAAAACTGTTTTTT.

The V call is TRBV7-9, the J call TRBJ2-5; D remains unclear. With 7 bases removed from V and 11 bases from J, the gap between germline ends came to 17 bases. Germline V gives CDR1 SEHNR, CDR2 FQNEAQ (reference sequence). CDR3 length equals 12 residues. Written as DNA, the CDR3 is TGTGCCAGCACTCCGGGCCCGGGTGAGCAGTACTTC. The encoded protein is CASTPGPGEQYF. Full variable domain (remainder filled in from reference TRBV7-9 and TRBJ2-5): DTGVSQNPRHKITKRGQNVTFRCDPISEHNRLYWYRQTLGQGPEFLTYFQNEAQLEKSRLLSDRFSAERPKGSFSTLEIQRTEQGDSAMYLCASTPGPGEQYFGPGTRLLVL.

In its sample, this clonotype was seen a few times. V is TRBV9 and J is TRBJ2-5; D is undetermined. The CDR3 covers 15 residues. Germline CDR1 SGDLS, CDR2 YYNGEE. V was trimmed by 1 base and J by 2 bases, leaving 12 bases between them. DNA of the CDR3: TGTGCCAGCAGCGTATCATACGGAACTCAAGAGACCCAGTACTTC. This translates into CASSVSYGTQETQYF. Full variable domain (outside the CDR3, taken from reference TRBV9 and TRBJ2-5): DSGVTQTPKHLITATGQRVTLRCSPRSGDLSVYWYQQSLDQGLQFLIQYYNGEERAKGNILERFSAQQFPDLHSELNLSSLELGDSALYFCASSVSYGTQETQYFGPGTRLLVL.

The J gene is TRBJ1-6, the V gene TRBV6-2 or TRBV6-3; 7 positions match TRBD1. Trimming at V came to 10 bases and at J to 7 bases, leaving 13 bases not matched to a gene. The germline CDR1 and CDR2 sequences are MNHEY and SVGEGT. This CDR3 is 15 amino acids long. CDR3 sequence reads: CATIQSRQGNSPLHF. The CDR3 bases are TGTGCCACCATCCAAAGCCGACAGGGCAATTCACCCCTCCACTTT.

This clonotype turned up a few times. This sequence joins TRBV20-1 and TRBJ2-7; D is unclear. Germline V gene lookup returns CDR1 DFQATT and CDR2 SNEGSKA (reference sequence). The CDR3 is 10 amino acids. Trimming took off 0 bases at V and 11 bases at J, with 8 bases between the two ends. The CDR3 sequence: CSARDAREYF. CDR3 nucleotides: TGCAGTGCTAGAGATGCACGAGAGTACTTC.

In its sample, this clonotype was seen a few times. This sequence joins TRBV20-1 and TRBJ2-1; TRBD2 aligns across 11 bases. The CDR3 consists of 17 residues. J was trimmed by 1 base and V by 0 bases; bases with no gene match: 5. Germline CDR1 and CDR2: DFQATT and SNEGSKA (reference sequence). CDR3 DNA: TGCAGTGCTAGAGATGGGGCTAGCGGGGGGTCCTACAATGAGCAGTTCTTC. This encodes CSARDGASGGSYNEQFF.

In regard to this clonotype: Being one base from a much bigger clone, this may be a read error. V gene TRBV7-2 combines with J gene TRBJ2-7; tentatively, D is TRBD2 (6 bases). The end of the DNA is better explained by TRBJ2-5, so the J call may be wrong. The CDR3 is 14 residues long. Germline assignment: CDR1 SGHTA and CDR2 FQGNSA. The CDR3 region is CASSSQGLGGTQYF. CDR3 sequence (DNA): TGTGCCAGCAGCTCGCAGGGCTTGGGGGGGACCCAGTACTTC.

CDR3 sequence (DNA): TGTGCCAGCAGCCATACTGACAGGGTCGATCCCCTCCACTTT. It translates to CASSHTDRVDPLHF. The genes are TRBV5-6 and TRBJ1-6; 7 nucleotides agree with TRBD1. Germline-derived CDR1 and CDR2 are SGHDT and YYEEEE. CDR3 length equals 14 residues. V shed 4 bases, J shed 13 bases, and the junction held 11 bases outside the gene matches.

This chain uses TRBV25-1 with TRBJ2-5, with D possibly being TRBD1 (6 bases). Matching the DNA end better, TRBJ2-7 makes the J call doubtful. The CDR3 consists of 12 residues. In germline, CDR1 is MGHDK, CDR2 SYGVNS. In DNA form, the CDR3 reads TGTGCCAGCAGTCTTACAGGGTGCGAGCAGTACTTC. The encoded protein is CASSLTGCEQYF.

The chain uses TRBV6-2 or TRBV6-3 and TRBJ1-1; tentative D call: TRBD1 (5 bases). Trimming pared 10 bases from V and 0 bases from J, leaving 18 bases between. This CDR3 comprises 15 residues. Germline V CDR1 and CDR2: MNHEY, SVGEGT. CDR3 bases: TGTGCCATCTCGGCAGGGACCCTAATGAACACTGAAGCTTTCTTT. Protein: CAISAGTLMNTEAFF.

For the CDR3, the DNA is TGTGCCAGCTCACCGTTATCGGGGTACGATGAGCAGTTCTTC. Amino acid sequence: CASSPLSGYDEQFF. This chain uses TRBV18 with TRBJ2-1; a possible D gene is TRBD2 (5 bases). V was trimmed by 3 bases and J by 8 bases, leaving 14 bases between them. The CDR3 totals 14 residues. The germline gives CDR1 KGHSH, CDR2 LQKENI. The full variable domain, with the rest looked up from reference TRBV18 and TRBJ2-1, is NAGVMQNPRHLVRRRGQEARLRCSPMKGHSHVYWYRQLPEEGLKFMVYLQKENIIDESGMPKERFSAEFPKEGPSILRIQQVVRGDSAAYFCASSPLSGYDEQFFGPGTRLTVL.

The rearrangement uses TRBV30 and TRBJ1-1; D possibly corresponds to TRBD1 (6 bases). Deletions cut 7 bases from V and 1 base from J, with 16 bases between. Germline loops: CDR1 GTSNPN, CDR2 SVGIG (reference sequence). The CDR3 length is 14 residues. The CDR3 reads CASFSWTENTEAFF. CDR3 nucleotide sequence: TGTGCCTCCTTCTCTTGGACAGAGAACACTGAAGCTTTCTTT.

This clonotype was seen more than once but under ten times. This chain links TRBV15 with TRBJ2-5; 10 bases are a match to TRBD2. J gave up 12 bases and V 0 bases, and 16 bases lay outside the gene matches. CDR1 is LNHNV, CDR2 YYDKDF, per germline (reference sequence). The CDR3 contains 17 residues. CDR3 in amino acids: CATSRDMIAGGARIEYF. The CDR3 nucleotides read TGTGCCACCAGCAGAGATATGATAGCGGGGGGTGCTCGAATTGAGTACTTC.

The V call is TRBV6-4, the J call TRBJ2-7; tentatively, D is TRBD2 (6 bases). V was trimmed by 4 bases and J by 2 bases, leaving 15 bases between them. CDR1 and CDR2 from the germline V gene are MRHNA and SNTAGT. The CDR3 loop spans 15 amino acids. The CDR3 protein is CASSVNGGGTYEQYF. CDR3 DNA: TGTGCCAGCAGTGTCAACGGGGGAGGTACCTACGAGCAGTACTTC.

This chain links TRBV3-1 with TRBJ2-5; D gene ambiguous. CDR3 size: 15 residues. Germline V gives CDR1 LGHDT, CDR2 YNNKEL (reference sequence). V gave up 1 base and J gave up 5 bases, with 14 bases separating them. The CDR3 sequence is CASSQVREGWETQYF. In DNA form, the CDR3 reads TGTGCCAGCAGCCAAGTTCGTGAAGGGTGGGAGACCCAGTACTTC.

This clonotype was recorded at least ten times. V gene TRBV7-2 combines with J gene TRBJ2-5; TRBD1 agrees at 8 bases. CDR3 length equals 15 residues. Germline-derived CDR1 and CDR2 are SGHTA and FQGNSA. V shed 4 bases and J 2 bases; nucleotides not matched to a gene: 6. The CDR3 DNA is TGTGCCAGCAGCTCTGGACAGGGATCGCAAGAGACCCAGTACTTC. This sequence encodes CASSSGQGSQETQYF.

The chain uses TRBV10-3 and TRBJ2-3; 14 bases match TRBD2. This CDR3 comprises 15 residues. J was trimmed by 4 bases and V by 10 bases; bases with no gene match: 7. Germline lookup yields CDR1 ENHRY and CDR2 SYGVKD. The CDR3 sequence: CATGLAGGLSDTQYF. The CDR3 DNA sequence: TGTGCCACCGGACTAGCGGGGGGTCTCTCAGATACGCAGTATTTT.

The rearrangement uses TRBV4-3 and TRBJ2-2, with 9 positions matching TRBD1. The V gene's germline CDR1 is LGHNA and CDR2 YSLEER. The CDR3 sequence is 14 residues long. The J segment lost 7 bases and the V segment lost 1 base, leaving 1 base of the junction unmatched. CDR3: CASSQGTGDGELFF. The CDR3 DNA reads TGCGCCAGCAGCCAAGGGACAGGGGACGGGGAGCTGTTTTTT.